The following is a T cell receptor (beta chain) sequence with its context. This sample is part of a study of T-cell reconstitution after alpha-beta-depleted transplantation in children. A TCRbeta library incorporating unique molecular identifiers was prepared. MiXCR, run by TCRdb on the PCR reads, gives a single entry per CDR3 protein. Among about a million distinct CDR3 sequences, 25% to 35% were seen once, and the ten largest hold approximately 30%. The CDR3 has 12 amino acids. From germline, CDR1 is MNHNS and CDR2 SASEGT. V gave up 6 bases and J gave up 3 bases, with 9 bases separating them. V and J are TRBV6-1 and TRBJ2-7; no definite D call. This specimen consisted of PBMCs, mostly from graft donor cells, obtained 360 days after TCRalphabeta/CD19-depleted stem cell transplant. The source is a boy younger than two who had a stem cell transplant for SCID, so the T cells may come from the graft donor. This CDR3 reads CASSRLNYEQYF. In nucleotides, the CDR3 is TGTGCCAGCAGCCGACTCAACTACGAGCAGTACTTC.